This TCR beta chain was sequenced during a study of shared clonotypes between healthy human individuals. Sequenced by immunoSEQ multiplex PCR; TCRdb stores in-frame clones only, minus some. Here the sample spans approximately 500,000 clones, almost 97% being singletons. Nashville, Tennessee was home to all donors, who were Caucasian adults. Both subsets, CD45RA+ naive and CD45RA-negative memory, were split from the CD4+ cells. The CDR3 consists of 15 residues. Germline V gene data show CDR1 as MGHRA and CDR2 as YSYEKL. The source of this sequence is a woman in her 30s in good health. The chain combines TRBV4-1 with TRBJ2-5, with TRBD2 matching over 11 bases. Gene TRBJ2-7 matches the end of the DNA better, so the J call may be wrong. Material: naive CD4+ T cells sorted from blood. Specified subset: CD45RA+ positively selected. CDR3 sequence (DNA): TGCGCCAGCAGCCCACTAGCGGGAGTAGGGTACGAGCAGTACTTC. Its protein is CASSPLAGVGYEQYF.